These 2 T cell receptor delta chains came from one sample sequenced in a study of γδ T cells in repeated Plasmodium falciparum infection. TCRdb ran CATT on the multiplex PCR reads. The sample lists around 86,000 delta-chain clones; 1.4% were seen once. Vgamma9/Vdelta2+ and Vdelta2-negative gammadelta T cells were flow-sorted from PBMC for bulk sequencing. The sequenced material came from gamma-delta T cells from blood. The receptors here all came from a pool of human donors (malaria-infected and uninfected, not separated).

Worth noting for this clone: TCRdb pairs this DNA with a much larger clone's protein that differs at residue 19, likely a read error; the protein shown was translated from the DNA. The CDR3, as DNA: TGTGCCTGTGCCTACTTCCTGAACTGGGGGAAACCGGAGGGGTACACCGATAAACACATCTTT. It translates to CACAYFLNWGKPEGYTDKHIF. This chain connects TRDV2 to TRDJ1, with 9 bases fitting TRDD3. This CDR3 region has 21 residues. The germline gives CDR1 GEAIGNYY, CDR2 EKD.

Regarding this clone: The protein given by TCRdb reflects a much larger clone and differs at residue 18 from this DNA's translation, likely from a read error; the protein shown is the DNA's translation. For the V gene the call is TRDV2; the J gene has no call; the table's D call, TRDD3, has no DNA check behind it. Germline-derived CDR1 and CDR2 are GEAIGNYY and EKD. CDR3 size: 19 residues. Here the CDR3 DNA reads TGTGCCTGTGACGCGATGGGGGATACGCCGGATCAGTACACCGATAAACTCACCTTT. It codes for CACDAMGDTPDQYTDKLTF.